Listed below are T cell receptor beta chains from one sample, sequenced in a study of T cell responses to AZD1222 COVID-19 vaccine. Only in-frame clones appear in the TCRdb table, and some are missing; sequencing was by immunoSEQ multiplex PCR. The repertoire holds 150,000 or so clones, with about 91% as singletons. The sequencing here drew on peripheral blood, taken 28 days after the second AZD1222 dose. The source of these receptors is an adult who received the AZD1222 COVID-19 vaccine. Each CDR3 is given with its conserved first and last residue. The D gene is left open where the match is weak. Only part of the rows carry a size: once, few, many, or a class if the clone is expanded.

j_call: TRBJ1-1
cdr3_length: 13
d_call: TRBD1
v_call: TRBV28
clone_size: few
cdr3_aa: CATQGQGYTEAFF
cdr3_nt: TGTGCCACACAGGGACAGGGATACACTGAAGCTTTCTTT

j_call: TRBJ1-5
cdr3_length: 14
d_call: .
v_call: TRBV5-1
clone_size: .
cdr3_aa: CASSPGTQGQPQHF
cdr3_nt: TGCGCCAGCAGCCCCGGGACCCAAGGCCAGCCCCAGCATTTT

j_call: TRBJ1-4
cdr3_length: 14
d_call: .
v_call: TRBV25-1
clone_size: few
cdr3_aa: CASSPPATNEKLFF
cdr3_nt: TGTGCCAGCAGTCCACCCGCAACTAATGAAAAACTGTTTTTT

j_call: TRBJ1-1
cdr3_length: 15
d_call: .
v_call: TRBV18
clone_size: .
cdr3_aa: CASSPNQNTNTEAFF
cdr3_nt: TGTGCCAGCTCACCGAATCAGAATACCAACACTGAAGCTTTCTTT

j_call: TRBJ2-7
cdr3_length: 15
d_call: .
v_call: TRBV28
clone_size: .
cdr3_aa: CASSLSPKTAYEQYF
cdr3_nt: TGTGCCAGCAGTTTGTCTCCGAAGACAGCCTACGAGCAGTACTTC

j_call: TRBJ1-3
cdr3_length: 14
d_call: .
v_call: TRBV19
clone_size: .
cdr3_aa: CASSISGFGNTIYF
cdr3_nt: TGTGCCAGTAGTATATCCGGGTTTGGAAACACCATATATTTT

j_call: TRBJ2-1
cdr3_length: 13
d_call: TRBD1
v_call: TRBV2
clone_size: .
cdr3_aa: CASGDRSYNEQFF
cdr3_nt: TGTGCCAGCGGGGACAGGTCCTACAATGAGCAGTTCTTC

j_call: TRBJ2-3
cdr3_length: 16
d_call: .
v_call: TRBV6-5
clone_size: .
cdr3_aa: CASSYNVGLGTDTQYF
cdr3_nt: TGTGCCAGCAGTTACAACGTGGGTCTCGGCACAGATACGCAGTATTTT

j_call: TRBJ2-7
cdr3_length: 15
d_call: TRBD1
v_call: TRBV5-1
clone_size: once
cdr3_aa: CASRDTGTGYGEQYF
cdr3_nt: TGCGCCAGCAGAGATACCGGGACAGGGTATGGCGAGCAGTACTTC

j_call: TRBJ2-7
cdr3_length: 13
d_call: .
v_call: TRBV6-5
clone_size: once
cdr3_aa: CASGNRLPGEQYF
cdr3_nt: TGTGCCAGCGGAAACCGACTCCCCGGCGAGCAGTACTTC

j_call: TRBJ1-5
cdr3_length: 14
d_call: TRBD1
v_call: TRBV28
clone_size: .
cdr3_aa: CASGQVGGNQPQHF
cdr3_nt: TGTGCCAGCGGACAGGTTGGAGGCAATCAGCCCCAGCATTTT

j_call: TRBJ2-1
cdr3_length: 17
d_call: .
v_call: TRBV19
clone_size: .
cdr3_aa: CASSREGLSEKHNEQFF
cdr3_nt: TGTGCCAGTAGTAGGGAAGGACTGTCGGAGAAACACAATGAGCAGTTCTTC

j_call: TRBJ2-1
cdr3_length: 15
d_call: TRBD2
v_call: TRBV6-5
clone_size: .
cdr3_aa: CASRWEAGGINEQFF
cdr3_nt: TGTGCCAGCAGGTGGGAAGCGGGAGGGATCAATGAGCAGTTCTTC

j_call: TRBJ1-3
cdr3_length: 15
d_call: TRBD1
v_call: TRBV6-6
clone_size: .
cdr3_aa: CASSVQGFSGNTIYF
cdr3_nt: TGTGCCAGCAGTGTACAGGGGTTCTCTGGAAACACCATATATTTT

j_call: TRBJ2-7
cdr3_length: 15
d_call: TRBD2
v_call: TRBV28
clone_size: once
cdr3_aa: CASSPGGRVGYEQYF
cdr3_nt: TGTGCCAGCAGTCCCGGGGGGAGGGTAGGATACGAGCAGTACTTC

j_call: TRBJ1-1
cdr3_length: 13
d_call: .
v_call: TRBV28
clone_size: once
cdr3_aa: CASSLYRDLEAFF
cdr3_nt: TGTGCCAGCAGTTTATACAGGGATCTTGAAGCTTTCTTT

j_call: TRBJ1-1
cdr3_length: 11
d_call: .
v_call: TRBV7-2
clone_size: .
cdr3_aa: CASSPDTEAFF
cdr3_nt: TGTGCCAGCAGCCCCGACACTGAAGCTTTCTTT

j_call: TRBJ2-4
cdr3_length: 13
d_call: TRBD1
v_call: TRBV7-3
clone_size: .
cdr3_aa: CASSHGDRAIQYF
cdr3_nt: TGTGCCAGCAGCCACGGAGACAGGGCTATTCAGTACTTC

j_call: TRBJ2-7
cdr3_length: 12
d_call: .
v_call: TRBV30
clone_size: few
cdr3_aa: CAWSVSSYEQYF
cdr3_nt: TGTGCCTGGAGTGTAAGCTCCTACGAGCAGTACTTC

j_call: TRBJ1-1
cdr3_length: 15
d_call: .
v_call: TRBV3-1/TRBV3-2
clone_size: .
cdr3_aa: CASSQGTDWNTEAFF
cdr3_nt: TGTGCCAGCAGCCAAGGGACTGATTGGAACACTGAAGCTTTCTTT

j_call: TRBJ2-7
cdr3_length: 17
d_call: TRBD2
v_call: TRBV7-2
clone_size: .
cdr3_aa: CASSPQSGRPSSYEQYF
cdr3_nt: TGTGCCAGCAGCCCCCAAAGCGGGAGGCCCAGCTCCTACGAGCAGTACTTC

j_call: TRBJ2-5
cdr3_length: 16
d_call: .
v_call: TRBV10-3
clone_size: .
cdr3_aa: CAISDSAPDGQETQYF
cdr3_nt: TGTGCCATCAGTGATTCCGCTCCGGACGGGCAAGAGACCCAGTACTTC

j_call: TRBJ1-2
cdr3_length: 14
d_call: .
v_call: TRBV28
clone_size: .
cdr3_aa: CASSLPSFNYGYTF
cdr3_nt: TGTGCCAGCAGCCTCCCCTCCTTTAACTATGGTTACACCTTC

j_call: TRBJ1-5
cdr3_length: 15
d_call: .
v_call: TRBV6-5
clone_size: .
cdr3_aa: CASSPFEGPNQPQHF
cdr3_nt: TGTGCCAGCAGCCCCTTTGAGGGACCCAATCAGCCCCAGCATTTT

j_call: TRBJ1-1
cdr3_length: 13
d_call: .
v_call: TRBV29-1
clone_size: .
cdr3_aa: CSSLGVRNTEAFF
cdr3_nt: TGCAGCTCGCTGGGGGTCAGGAACACTGAAGCTTTCTTT

j_call: TRBJ1-2
cdr3_length: 13
d_call: .
v_call: TRBV28
clone_size: .
cdr3_aa: CATKTTGNYGYTF
cdr3_nt: TGTGCCACCAAGACCACAGGGAACTATGGCTACACCTTC

j_call: TRBJ2-7
cdr3_length: 13
d_call: .
v_call: TRBV11-2
clone_size: .
cdr3_aa: CASSLSGTYEQYF
cdr3_nt: TGTGCCAGCAGTCTTAGCGGTACCTACGAGCAGTACTTC

j_call: TRBJ1-4
cdr3_length: 11
d_call: .
v_call: TRBV29-1
clone_size: .
cdr3_aa: CSVESGEKLFF
cdr3_nt: TGCAGCGTTGAGTCGGGGGAAAAACTGTTTTTT

j_call: TRBJ1-1
cdr3_length: 13
d_call: .
v_call: TRBV5-1
clone_size: once
cdr3_aa: CASSFNRNTEAFF
cdr3_nt: TGCGCCAGCAGCTTTAACAGAAACACTGAAGCTTTCTTT

j_call: TRBJ2-6
cdr3_length: 17
d_call: TRBD1
v_call: TRBV24-1
clone_size: .
cdr3_aa: CATSDRTGGPGANVLTF
cdr3_nt: TGTGCCACCAGTGATAGGACAGGGGGTCCTGGGGCCAACGTCCTGACTTTC

j_call: TRBJ1-5
cdr3_length: 13
d_call: .
v_call: TRBV11-2
clone_size: .
cdr3_aa: CASSLGSNQPQHF
cdr3_nt: TGTGCCAGCAGCTTGGGCAGCAATCAGCCCCAGCATTTT

j_call: TRBJ2-1
cdr3_length: 20
d_call: TRBD2
v_call: TRBV6-2/TRBV6-3
clone_size: .
cdr3_aa: CASSYPRTSGRGWSYNEQFF
cdr3_nt: TGTGCCAGCAGTTACCCTCGGACTAGCGGGAGGGGTTGGTCCTACAATGAGCAGTTCTTC

j_call: TRBJ2-1
cdr3_length: 15
d_call: TRBD1
v_call: TRBV7-9
clone_size: .
cdr3_aa: CASSRGTGLVNEQFF
cdr3_nt: TGTGCCAGCAGCCGTGGGACAGGGCTTGTCAATGAGCAGTTCTTC

j_call: TRBJ1-2
cdr3_length: 13
d_call: .
v_call: TRBV29-1
clone_size: .
cdr3_aa: CSVEELTAGGYTF
cdr3_nt: TGCAGCGTTGAAGAGTTAACGGCTGGCGGCTACACCTTC

j_call: TRBJ1-2
cdr3_length: 13
d_call: .
v_call: TRBV2
clone_size: .
cdr3_aa: CASNNERQLGYTF
cdr3_nt: TGTGCCAGCAACAACGAGAGACAATTGGGATACACCTTC

j_call: TRBJ2-2
cdr3_length: 16
d_call: .
v_call: TRBV5-1
clone_size: .
cdr3_aa: CASSLSVRDNTGELFF
cdr3_nt: TGCGCCAGCAGCTTGTCAGTCAGGGACAACACCGGGGAGCTGTTTTTT

j_call: TRBJ1-2
cdr3_length: 11
d_call: .
v_call: TRBV7-2
clone_size: .
cdr3_aa: CASSLAQSYTF
cdr3_nt: TGTGCCAGCAGCTTAGCGCAAAGCTACACCTTC

j_call: TRBJ2-1
cdr3_length: 14
d_call: TRBD1
v_call: TRBV7-2
clone_size: once
cdr3_aa: CASSQQGPYNEQFF
cdr3_nt: TGTGCCAGCAGTCAACAGGGGCCCTACAATGAGCAGTTCTTC

j_call: TRBJ2-3
cdr3_length: 16
d_call: TRBD2
v_call: TRBV19
clone_size: once
cdr3_aa: CASSDSGRASTDTQYF
cdr3_nt: TGTGCCAGTAGTGATAGCGGGAGGGCTAGCACAGATACGCAGTATTTT

j_call: TRBJ1-2
cdr3_length: 14
d_call: .
v_call: TRBV5-4
clone_size: .
cdr3_aa: CASSYVIQGSGYTF
cdr3_nt: TGTGCCAGCAGCTACGTAATTCAGGGTTCTGGCTACACCTTC

j_call: TRBJ2-1
cdr3_length: 15
d_call: TRBD2
v_call: TRBV7-2
clone_size: .
cdr3_aa: CASSSRTSGRGEQFF
cdr3_nt: TGTGCCAGCAGCTCCCGGACTAGCGGGAGAGGGGAGCAGTTCTTC

j_call: TRBJ2-2
cdr3_length: 16
d_call: TRBD2
v_call: TRBV11-3
clone_size: .
cdr3_aa: CASSPSGRTNTGELFF
cdr3_nt: TGTGCCAGCAGCCCTAGCGGGAGGACGAACACCGGGGAGCTGTTTTTT

j_call: TRBJ2-3
cdr3_length: 13
d_call: .
v_call: TRBV27
clone_size: .
cdr3_aa: CASSFFRGDTQYF
cdr3_nt: TGTGCCAGCAGTTTCTTTCGGGGAGATACGCAGTATTTT

j_call: TRBJ2-2
cdr3_length: 15
d_call: TRBD2
v_call: TRBV28
clone_size: .
cdr3_aa: CASGSGGRPTGELFF
cdr3_nt: TGTGCCAGCGGATCGGGGGGGAGACCCACCGGGGAGCTGTTTTTT

j_call: TRBJ2-1
cdr3_length: 15
d_call: TRBD2
v_call: TRBV7-6
clone_size: .
cdr3_aa: CASSPTSGEYNEQFF
cdr3_nt: TGTGCCAGCAGCCCGACTAGCGGGGAATACAATGAGCAGTTCTTC

j_call: TRBJ2-7
cdr3_length: 14
d_call: TRBD1
v_call: TRBV6-2/TRBV6-3
clone_size: .
cdr3_aa: CASSFRGQYDEQYF
cdr3_nt: TGTGCCAGCAGTTTTAGGGGGCAGTACGACGAGCAGTACTTC

j_call: TRBJ1-1
cdr3_length: 15
d_call: .
v_call: TRBV3-1/TRBV3-2
clone_size: .
cdr3_aa: CASSQDPDELAEAFF
cdr3_nt: TGTGCCAGCAGCCAAGATCCCGACGAACTCGCTGAAGCTTTCTTT

j_call: TRBJ2-7
cdr3_length: 12
d_call: .
v_call: TRBV6-5
clone_size: .
cdr3_aa: CASSDTGLGEYF
cdr3_nt: TGTGCCAGCAGCGATACAGGTTTAGGGGAATACTTC

j_call: TRBJ1-2
cdr3_length: 20
d_call: TRBD1
v_call: TRBV29-1
clone_size: .
cdr3_aa: CSVEDQSNGDRGPYNYGYTF
cdr3_nt: TGCAGCGTTGAAGATCAGTCGAACGGGGACAGGGGGCCTTATAACTATGGCTACACCTTC

j_call: TRBJ1-4
cdr3_length: 13
d_call: TRBD1
v_call: TRBV29-1
clone_size: .
cdr3_aa: CSVRQGNNEKLFF
cdr3_nt: TGCAGCGTGAGACAGGGCAATAATGAAAAACTGTTTTTT

j_call: TRBJ1-5
cdr3_length: 13
d_call: .
v_call: TRBV5-1
clone_size: .
cdr3_aa: CASSLGGDQPQHF
cdr3_nt: TGCGCCAGCAGCTTGGGGGGAGATCAGCCCCAGCATTTT

j_call: TRBJ1-2
cdr3_length: 14
d_call: .
v_call: TRBV6-5
clone_size: .
cdr3_aa: CASSPTRFGYGYTF
cdr3_nt: TGTGCCAGCAGCCCGACTCGTTTTGGCTATGGCTACACCTTC